This TCR beta chain was recovered during a study of a mutant IDH1 vaccine in newly diagnosed glioma. At the level of the study: Earlier care involved radiotherapy, temozolomide, or both, and the majority received both.

Measured with immunoSEQ multiplex PCR; TCRdb has only the in-frame clones, and not every one. The sample includes tens of thousands of clones, roughly 80% seen only once; the top ten take 5.3%. To note about this clone: Its antigen is unknown.

This CDR3 contains 17 residues. Trimming removed 2 bases at V and 2 bases at J, with 13 bases between. Germline CDR1 reads KGHSH; CDR2 reads LQKENI. Indicated time point: week 23, last vaccination. Topical imiquimod accompanied each vaccine dose, which consisted of 300 ug of mutant IDH1 20-mer peptide. Sequences were derived from PBMCs, sampled from a glioma patient whose treatment included an IDH1 peptide vaccine. This clonotype was obtained from a man aged 45-65 years with glioma. This sequence joins TRBV18 and TRBJ2-6; tentatively, D is TRBD1 or TRBD2 (5 bases each). The CDR3 sequence is CASSPDGGSAGANVLTF. The CDR3 DNA is TGTGCCAGCTCACCAGATGGGGGATCAGCTGGGGCCAACGTCCTGACTTTC.